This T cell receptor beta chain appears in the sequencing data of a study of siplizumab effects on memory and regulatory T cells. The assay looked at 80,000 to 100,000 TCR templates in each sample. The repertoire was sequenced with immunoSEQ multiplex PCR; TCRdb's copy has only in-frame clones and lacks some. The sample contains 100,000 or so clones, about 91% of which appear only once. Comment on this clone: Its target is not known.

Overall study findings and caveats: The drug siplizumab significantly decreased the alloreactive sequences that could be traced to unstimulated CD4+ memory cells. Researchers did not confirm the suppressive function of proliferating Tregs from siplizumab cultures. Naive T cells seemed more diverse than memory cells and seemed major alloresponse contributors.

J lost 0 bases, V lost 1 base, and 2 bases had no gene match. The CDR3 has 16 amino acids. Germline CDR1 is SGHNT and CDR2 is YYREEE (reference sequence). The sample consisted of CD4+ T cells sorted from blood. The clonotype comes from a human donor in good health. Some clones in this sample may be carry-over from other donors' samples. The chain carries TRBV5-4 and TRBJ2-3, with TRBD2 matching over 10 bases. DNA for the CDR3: TGTGCCAGCAGCTTGAAACTAGCGGGAAGCACAGATACGCAGTATTTT. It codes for CASSLKLAGSTDTQYF.